The entry below gives a single T cell receptor beta chain sequence along with its context. This specimen belongs to a study of T-cell reconstitution after alpha-beta-depleted transplantation in children. Library preparation (for TCRbeta) was performed with unique molecular identifiers. Using its own MiXCR run on the PCR reads, TCRdb lists one record per CDR3 protein. The sample carries about 58,000 distinct CDR3 sequences, roughly 45% recorded once. Losses at the gene ends were 4 bases for V and 1 base for J; bases not matched to a gene: 8. The CDR3 runs to 16 residues. CDR1 SGHRS and CDR2 YFSETQ come from the germline V gene.

The sample was PBMCs, mostly from graft donor cells, taken 360 days after TCRalphabeta/CD19-depleted stem cell transplant. The TCR comes from a male patient between 10 and 17 years old who had a stem cell transplant for acute lymphoblastic leukemia, so the T cells may come from the graft donor. This sequence joins TRBV5-1 and TRBJ2-7; 10 nucleotides align to TRBD1. CDR3 sequence: CASSPRDRGFSYEQYF. DNA for the CDR3: TGCGCCAGCAGCCCACGGGACAGGGGATTTTCCTACGAGCAGTACTTC.